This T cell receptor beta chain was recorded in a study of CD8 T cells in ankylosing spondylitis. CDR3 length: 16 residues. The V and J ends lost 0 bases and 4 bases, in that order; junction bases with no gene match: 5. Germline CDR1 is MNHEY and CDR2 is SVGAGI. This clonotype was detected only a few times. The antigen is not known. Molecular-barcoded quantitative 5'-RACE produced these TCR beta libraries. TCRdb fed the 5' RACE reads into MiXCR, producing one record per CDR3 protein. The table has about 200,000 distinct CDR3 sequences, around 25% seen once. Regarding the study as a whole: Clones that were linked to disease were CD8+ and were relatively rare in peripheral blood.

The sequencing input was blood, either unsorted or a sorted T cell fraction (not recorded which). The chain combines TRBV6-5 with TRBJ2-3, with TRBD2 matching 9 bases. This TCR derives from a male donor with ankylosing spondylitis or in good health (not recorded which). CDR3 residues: CASSYSGSGSADTQYF. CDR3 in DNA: TGTGCCAGCAGTTACTCGGGTAGCGGGAGCGCAGATACGCAGTATTTT.